Listed here are 12 T cell receptor beta chains from one sample, sequenced in a study of beta chain features in type 1 diabetes. Study results and caveats: Type 1 diabetes patients had moderately but significantly shorter TCRB CDR3s in all four CD4+ subsets.

The authors reverse transcribed all of the isolated RNA, so sequencing captured expressed TCRB transcripts. Clones were sequenced by immunoSEQ multiplex PCR, and TCRdb holds only the in-frame ones, with some missing. The sample holds around 250,000 clones, roughly 21% seen once. The antigens these receptors bind are not known. Material for sequencing was naive CD4+ T cells from blood. All receptors come from a woman between 40 and 55 years old with type 1 diabetes.

In its sample, this clone was seen a few times. The junction does not match germline at one end; this may be a read error. Other nucleotide sequences from this sample produce the same CDR3. The rearrangement joins TRBV20-1 to TRBJ2-7; tentative D call: TRBD2 (5 bases). The CDR3 runs 11 residues. CDR1 is DFQATT and CDR2 is SNEGSKA in the germline V gene (reference sequence). The DNA for the CDR3 is TGCAGTGCGAGAGGGCTCTACGAGCAGTACTTC. Translation gives CSARGLYEQYF.

The chain carries TRBV6-6 and TRBJ2-3; possible D gene TRBD2, 6 bases. The CDR3 has 16 amino acids. Between the trimmed V and J ends, which lost 8 bases and 1 base, there was a span of 19 bases. The germline V gene encodes CDR1 MNHNY and CDR2 SVGAGI (reference sequence). CDR3 nucleotide sequence: TGTGCCAGCCCGCCCAGGGCTAGCGCCGGCACAGATACGCAGTATTTT. It is translated as CASPPRASAGTDTQYF.

V usage is TRBV7-3 and J usage is TRBJ1-1; TRBD1 might be the D (5 bases). The germline V gene has CDR1 SGHTA and CDR2 FQGTGA. CDR3 size: 19 residues. V was shortened by 2 bases and J by 3 bases, with 25 bases between the two germline ends. CDR3 coding DNA: TGTGCCAGCAGCTTAGGGACTAAGGTTGTGGGGACTTTGGACACTGAAGCTTTCTTT. Protein sequence: CASSLGTKVVGTLDTEAFF.

This clone appeared a few times. The V call is TRBV9, the J call TRBJ1-4; 10 bases align to TRBD1. V trimming: 4 bases; J trimming: 6 bases; junction bases outside the gene matches: 6. There are 15 residues in the CDR3. The germline gives CDR1 SGDLS, CDR2 YYNGEE. In DNA, the CDR3 is TGTGCCAGCAGCCCTCCCGGGACAGGGGATGAAAAACTGTTTTTT. This codes for CASSPPGTGDEKLFF.

This clone showed up just a few times. This chain uses TRBV4-1 with TRBJ2-7, with TRBD1 matching over 9 bases. The CDR3 covers 15 residues. Germline CDR1 MGHRA, CDR2 YSYEKL. V lost 0 bases, J lost 2 bases, and 2 bases stayed unmatched. For the CDR3, the DNA is TGCGCCAGCAGCCAAGACAGGGACAGGGCCTACGAGCAGTACTTC. As protein: CASSQDRDRAYEQYF.

In its sample, this clone was seen a few times. The chain links TRBV28 to TRBJ1-4; 9 nucleotides line up with TRBD1. The CDR3 spans 17 residues. V shed 6 bases, J shed 3 bases, and the junction held 11 bases outside the gene matches. In germline, CDR1 is MDHEN, CDR2 SYDVKM. The CDR3 DNA sequence: TGTGCCAGCAGCTACCGACAGGGGGAACCGGCTAATGAAAAACTGTTTTTT. Translated: CASSYRQGEPANEKLFF.

The V gene is TRBV2, the J gene TRBJ2-1; TRBD2 aligns across 10 bases. This CDR3 has 14 amino acids. With V trimmed by 4 bases and J by 7 bases, 4 bases remained unmatched. Germline CDR1 reads SNHLY; CDR2 reads FYNNEI. The CDR3 region is CASSGTSGPNEQFF. In DNA, the CDR3 is TGTGCCAGCAGTGGGACTAGCGGACCAAATGAGCAGTTCTTC.

This clone was detected only once. The chain combines TRBV10-3 with TRBJ1-5; the D gene is possibly TRBD1 (5 bases). V lost 4 bases to trimming and J lost 5 bases, with 9 bases between them. Germline lookup yields CDR1 ENHRY and CDR2 SYGVKD. The CDR3 has 13 amino acids. CDR3 protein: CAISGGPDQPQHF. CDR3 nucleotides: TGTGCCATCAGTGGGGGCCCCGATCAGCCCCAGCATTTT.

The chain combines TRBV2 with TRBJ2-2; maybe TRBD1 (5 bases). CDR1 and CDR2 from the germline V gene are SNHLY and FYNNEI. The ends were cut back, 7 bases at V and 8 bases at J, with 17 bases in the middle. This CDR3 is 14 amino acids long. Here the CDR3 DNA reads TGTGCCAGCAACCCTTTCCGGCAGGGAGGGGAGCTGTTTTTT. Amino acid sequence: CASNPFRQGGELFF.

This clone was detected only a few times. V usage is TRBV15 and J usage is TRBJ2-1; TRBD2 matches at 9 bases. Germline V gene data show CDR1 as LNHNV and CDR2 as YYDKDF (reference sequence). The J segment lost 13 bases and the V segment lost 0 bases, leaving 7 bases of the junction unmatched. The CDR3 covers 14 residues. DNA for the CDR3: TGTGCCACCAGCAGAGAATTATTAGGGACTAGCCAGTTCTTC. Translated, it gives CATSRELLGTSQFF.

This clone has more than one count but fewer than ten. The chain uses TRBV5-1 and TRBJ2-7, with 11 bases that match TRBD2. Trimming took 5 bases from V and 3 from J; bases not matched to a gene: 7. CDR1 SGHRS and CDR2 YFSETQ come from the germline V gene. The CDR3 spans 15 residues. CDR3 sequence reads: CASRLLAGDYYEQYF. The CDR3 DNA reads TGCGCCAGCAGATTACTAGCGGGGGACTACTACGAGCAGTACTTC.

This clone was counted only a few times. The chain is built from TRBV4-3 and TRBJ1-1; 9 bases fit TRBD1. The germline V gene encodes CDR1 LGHNA and CDR2 YSLEER. CDR3 size: 15 residues. With 3 bases clipped from V and 8 bases from J, the junction kept 10 bases outside the gene matches. This chain's CDR3 is CASSQAAPGQGEAFF. For the CDR3, the DNA is TGCGCCAGCAGCCAGGCTGCCCCGGGACAGGGCGAAGCTTTCTTT.